These 9 T cell receptor beta chains came from one sample sequenced in a study of blood T cell repertoires in COVID-19. Some clones are missing from TCRdb's copy, which holds only in-frame ones; the method was immunoSEQ multiplex PCR. The data contain about 330,000 clones, approximately 90% of them seen just once; the ten biggest clones take up more than 7.5%. The sequenced material came from peripheral blood. These receptors were collected from a man between 25 and 39 years old with COVID-19, enrolled during active disease.

This chain connects TRBV28 to TRBJ1-1; no reliable D call. The V end lost 7 bases, the J end lost 4 bases, and 16 bases lay between the germline ends. CDR3 length: 14 residues. CDR1 and CDR2 (germline): MDHEN, SYDVKM. The chain's CDR3 is CASTGLRVGTEAFF. The CDR3 nucleotides read TGTGCCAGCACGGGATTGAGGGTTGGCACTGAAGCTTTCTTT. Full variable domain (remainder filled in from reference TRBV28 and TRBJ1-1): DVKVTQSSRYLVKRTGEKVFLECVQDMDHENMFWYRQDPGLGLRLIYFSYDVKMKEKGDIPEGYSVSREKKERFSLILESASTNQTSMYLCASTGLRVGTEAFFGQGTRLTVV.

V is TRBV7-9 and J is TRBJ1-2; D may be TRBD1 (6 bases). V lost 1 base to trimming and J lost 8 bases, with 11 bases between them. CDR1 SEHNR and CDR2 FQNEAQ come from the germline V gene (reference sequence). The CDR3 spans 13 residues. The CDR3 loop reads CASSLEDSMGYTF. CDR3 nucleotides: TGTGCCAGCAGCTTAGAGGACAGCATGGGCTACACCTTC.

The rearrangement joins TRBV6-6 to TRBJ2-2; maybe TRBD1 (5 bases). Per the germline V gene, CDR1 is MNHNY and CDR2 is SVGAGI (reference sequence). This CDR3 spans 16 amino acids. Trimming removed 0 bases from V and 2 bases from J, with 10 bases in between. This CDR3 is CASSYSYRRNTGELFF. CDR3 DNA sequence: TGTGCCAGCAGTTACTCGTACAGGCGAAACACCGGGGAGCTGTTTTTT.

In regard to this clone: The identical CDR3 is also encoded by other nucleotide sequences in the sample. This sequence joins TRBV20-1 and TRBJ2-3, with D uncertain. Trimming took off 5 bases at V and 1 base at J, with 4 bases between the two ends. Looked up from germline, CDR1 is DFQATT and CDR2 is SNEGSKA (reference sequence). The CDR3 length is 11 residues. The CDR3 here is CSAPGTDTQYF. CDR3 in DNA: TGCAGTGCTCCAGGCACAGATACGCAGTATTTT.

The V and J genes are TRBV28 and TRBJ2-3; D not certain. Trimming left V 3 bases short and J 4 bases short, with 11 bases between. The length of the CDR3 is 14 residues. CDR1 MDHEN and CDR2 SYDVKM come from the germline V gene. The CDR3 region has the DNA TGTGCCAGCAGTTTCGCGGTCGAAGCAGATACGCAGTATTTT. This translates into CASSFAVEADTQYF.

A single count supports this clone. The chain couples TRBV18 to TRBJ2-7; the match to TRBD2 covers 7 bases. The CDR3 runs to 14 residues. V shed 0 bases and J 6 bases; nucleotides not matched to a gene: 5. In germline, CDR1 is KGHSH, CDR2 LQKENI. Here the CDR3 DNA reads TGTGCCAGCTCACCACCTGTCGGGGGGACCGAGCAGTACTTC. This translates into CASSPPVGGTEQYF.

The chain employs TRBV6-1 and TRBJ2-4; 7 bases fit TRBD2. The CDR3 is 18 residues long. J lost 0 bases, V lost 4 bases, and 12 bases had no gene match. Germline V lookup: CDR1 MNHNS, CDR2 SASEGT. CDR3 residues: CASSVLRTSVLAKNIQYF. CDR3 sequence (DNA): TGTGCCAGCAGTGTACTCAGAACTAGCGTACTAGCCAAAAACATTCAGTACTTC.

The chain has TRBV3-1 (or the pseudogene TRBV3-2) and TRBJ1-4; maybe TRBD1 (5 bases). The CDR3 has 15 residues. The V end lost 0 bases, the J end lost 7 bases, and 12 bases lay between the germline ends. Germline assignment: CDR1 LGHDT and CDR2 YNNKEL (reference sequence). The CDR3 coding sequence is TGTGCCAGCAGCCAAGACCGGGGGTTCGTTGAAAAACTGTTTTTT. Its protein is CASSQDRGFVEKLFF.

The chain recombines TRBV6-2 or TRBV6-3 with TRBJ1-1, with D possibly TRBD1 on 5 matching bases. Germline CDR1 reads MNHEY; CDR2 reads SVGEGT. The CDR3 extends over 17 amino acids. V shed 6 bases and J shed 2 bases, with 22 bases lying between them. The CDR3 bases are TGTGCCAGCAGCTCGAGGGGAGGCCTAAGACCAAACACTGAAGCTTTCTTT. It codes for CASSSRGGLRPNTEAFF.